A single sample gave rise to the 23 T cell receptor beta chains below, sequenced in a study of radiation and T cells in renal cell carcinoma (dated by TCRdb to the early 2020s). The method behind the library was the immunoSEQ multiplex PCR assay. TCRdb carries this immuneACCESS record with in-frame sequences only. Its versions omit some clonotypes, under half of them owing to an unresolved V gene in the studies checked, with the rest unexplained. This sample gives 65,000 or so clones in total; around three quarters of them show up just once. The ten largest clones add up to about 6.4% of the sample. The time point label, read with the paper, signifies: blood 4 weeks post-SBRT, at nephrectomy. The meaning of the sample's treatment or condition label: 15 Gy SBRT to primary tumor, nephrectomy 4 weeks later. Sample: blood, taken from a patient whose treatment included radiotherapy and nephrectomy. The receptors stem from a man aged 60-69 years with renal cell carcinoma.

This chain joins TRBV27 and TRBJ1-1; 10 bases map to TRBD1. The CDR3 covers 16 residues. With 7 bases clipped from V and 5 bases from J, the junction kept 13 bases outside the gene matches. The germline gives CDR1 MNHEY, CDR2 SMNVEV (reference sequence). The CDR3 nucleotides are TGTGCCAGCATCTCACGTATAGGGACAGGGGAAACTGAAGCTTTCTTT. Its translation: CASISRIGTGETEAFF.

The chain has TRBV7-2 and TRBJ2-5; 11 bases fit TRBD1. Germline values: CDR1 SGHTA, CDR2 FQGNSA. With V trimmed by 4 bases and J by 5 bases, 6 bases remained unmatched. The CDR3 is 15 residues long. The DNA for the CDR3 is TGTGCCAGCAGCTGGGACAGGGGGGGTTGGGAGACCCAGTACTTC. It translates to CASSWDRGGWETQYF.

There are a few counts of this clone. The chain combines TRBV19 with TRBJ2-2; TRBD2 aligns across 10 bases. The germline CDR1 and CDR2 sequences are LNHDA and SQIVND (reference sequence). V trimming: 4 bases; J trimming: 5 bases; junction bases outside the gene matches: 7. The CDR3 runs to 16 residues. The CDR3 DNA is TGTGCCAGTAGTACGACGAGCGGGAGGGAAACCGGGGAGCTGTTTTTT. Its protein product is CASSTTSGRETGELFF.

This rearrangement joins TRBV5-5 to TRBJ1-1, with TRBD1 matching over 7 bases. Per the germline V gene, CDR1 is SGHKS and CDR2 is YYEKEE (reference sequence). The CDR3 is made up of 14 amino acids. V was pared by 0 bases and J by 4 bases, with 3 bases of the junction left unmatched. DNA for the CDR3: TGTGCCAGCAGCTTGGGGCAGGGGGTCACTGAAGCTTTCTTT. It specifies CASSLGQGVTEAFF.

The V call is TRBV6-5, the J call TRBJ2-1; no firm D call. CDR3 length equals 13 residues. Between the trimmed V and J ends, which lost 7 bases and 5 bases, there was a span of 12 bases. Germline CDR1 is MNHEY and CDR2 is SVGAGI. As DNA, the CDR3 is TGTGCCAGCAAAAGTGGTATTCACAATGAGCAGTTCTTC. Encoded protein: CASKSGIHNEQFF.

The chain recombines TRBV5-1 with TRBJ2-4; 8 positions agree with TRBD2. The CDR3 runs 17 residues. Germline-derived CDR1 and CDR2 are SGHRS and YFSETQ. The V and J ends lost 4 bases and 0 bases, in that order; junction bases with no gene match: 9. DNA of the CDR3: TGCGCCAGCAGCCCGACTAGCGTCGGCCTAGCCAAAAACATTCAGTACTTC. Its translation is CASSPTSVGLAKNIQYF.

The gene calls are TRBV6-1 and TRBJ1-2, with TRBD1 matching 9 bases. The V segment lost 4 bases and the J segment 1 base; nucleotides outside the gene matches: 1. CDR3 length: 14 residues. Germline values: CDR1 MNHNS, CDR2 SASEGT. The CDR3 DNA reads as TGTGCCAGCAGTGGGGACAGGGTTAACTATGGCTACACCTTC. Translation gives CASSGDRVNYGYTF.

J is TRBJ1-1 and V is TRBV19; the match to TRBD1 covers 10 bases. Germline trimming cut 6 bases from V and 7 bases from J; bases unmatched to any gene: 17. Germline-derived CDR1 and CDR2 are LNHDA and SQIVND (reference sequence). This CDR3 is 17 amino acids long. The CDR3 DNA follows: TGTGCCAGTAGCCTTCGCGGGACAGGGGTAAGGAAGAATGAAGCTTTCTTT. Translated: CASSLRGTGVRKNEAFF.

The V gene is TRBV1, the J gene TRBJ2-7; TRBD1, as called in the table, went unchecked against the DNA. TRBV1 is a pseudogene locus. The CDR3 has 14 residues. CDR3 sequence (DNA): TGCACCAGCAGCAGGACAGGGGGCTCCTACGAGCAGTACTTC. This encodes CTSSRTGGSYEQYF.

The chain employs TRBV15 and TRBJ1-1, with D hard to call. The V end lost 8 bases, the J end lost 0 bases, and 19 bases lay between the germline ends. This CDR3 has 16 residues. Looked up from germline, CDR1 is LNHNV and CDR2 is YYDKDF (reference sequence). The DNA for the CDR3 is TGTGCCACCTCACCCCGGACCTACTACATGAACACTGAAGCTTTCTTT. Translated, it gives CATSPRTYYMNTEAFF.

J is TRBJ1-5 and V is TRBV21-1. TRBV21-1 is a documented pseudogene. The CDR3 extends over 17 amino acids. DNA of the CDR3: TGTGCCAGCTTCCTCCCCCACTCCGGGGCCGGAATCAGGGCCCAGCATTTT. This sequence encodes CASFLPHSGAGIRAQHF.

The V call is TRBV28, the J call TRBJ2-5; D possibly matches TRBD1 or TRBD2 (5 bases each). The CDR3 totals 13 residues. V lost 4 bases, J lost 2 bases, and 8 bases lay in between. Germline-derived CDR1 and CDR2 are MDHEN and SYDVKM. CDR3 DNA sequence: TGTGCCAGCAGTTCTGGGGGTCAAGAGACCCAGTACTTC. It is translated as CASSSGGQETQYF.

DNA of the CDR3: TGTGCCAGCAGCGTAGTAGGGGGGAACACCGGGGAGCTGTTTTTT. Translation: CASSVVGGNTGELFF. The genes are TRBV9 and TRBJ2-2, with D possibly TRBD1 on 6 matching bases. This CDR3 has 15 amino acids. Trimming stripped 0 bases from V and 1 base from J, with 7 bases between. Germline V gene sequence: CDR1 SGDLS, CDR2 YYNGEE. Using reference TRBV9 and TRBJ2-2 for the parts outside the CDR3, the full variable domain is DSGVTQTPKHLITATGQRVTLRCSPRSGDLSVYWYQQSLDQGLQFLIQYYNGEERAKGNILERFSAQQFPDLHSELNLSSLELGDSALYFCASSVVGGNTGELFFGEGSRLTVL.

The rearrangement uses TRBV7-2 and TRBJ1-3, with a tentative D call TRBD1 (5 bases). Germline V CDR1 and CDR2: SGHTA, FQGNSA. CDR3 length: 16 residues. Trimming pared 5 bases from V and 0 bases from J, leaving 14 bases between. The CDR3 reads CASSTSGRRSGNTIYF. CDR3 bases: TGTGCCAGCAGCACTTCGGGACGTCGCTCTGGAAACACCATATATTTT.

The V and J genes are TRBV6-4 and TRBJ1-5, with a weak D call TRBD1 (5 bases). CDR3 length: 15 residues. Germline values: CDR1 MRHNA, CDR2 SNTAGT. Trimming left V 7 bases short and J 4 bases short, with 17 bases between. This CDR3 is CASILGWSGNQPQHF. The CDR3 coding sequence is TGTGCCAGCATACTAGGCTGGTCAGGGAATCAGCCCCAGCATTTT.

The CDR3 protein is CASSPLAVSTDTQYF. The DNA for the CDR3 is TGTGCCAGCAGCCCGCTAGCGGTTAGCACAGATACGCAGTATTTT. V usage is TRBV7-9 and J usage is TRBJ2-3; TRBD2 aligns across 7 bases. V trimming: 5 bases; J trimming: 0 bases; junction bases outside the gene matches: 5. Germline assignment: CDR1 SEHNR and CDR2 FQNEAQ (reference sequence). The CDR3 sequence is 15 residues long.

DNA of the CDR3: TGTGCCAGCAGCTTTACCGGGACTAGCGGGAGCGATGAGCAGTTCTTC. Translating gives CASSFTGTSGSDEQFF. This rearrangement joins TRBV11-3 to TRBJ2-1, with TRBD2 matching 14 bases. The CDR3 is 16 residues long. Per the germline V gene, CDR1 is SGHNT and CDR2 is YENEEA. Trimming at V came to 3 bases and at J to 8 bases, leaving 6 bases not matched to a gene.

The chain is built from TRBV18 and TRBJ1-2; no reliable D call. Germline values: CDR1 KGHSH, CDR2 LQKENI. The ends were cut back, 2 bases at V and 2 bases at J, with 6 bases in the middle. This CDR3 is 13 amino acids long. CDR3 region: CASSPKSNYGYTF. CDR3 DNA sequence: TGTGCCAGCTCACCAAAATCCAACTATGGCTACACCTTC.

The gene calls are TRBV5-4 and TRBJ2-1, with TRBD1 matching 9 bases. The trim removed 0 bases at V and 8 bases at J, leaving 6 bases unmatched. CDR1 and CDR2 from the germline V gene are SGHNT and YYREEE (reference sequence). This CDR3 comprises 15 residues. The CDR3 here is CASSLGDRAFDEQFF. CDR3 in DNA: TGTGCCAGCAGCTTGGGGGACAGGGCCTTTGATGAGCAGTTCTTC.

The CDR3 DNA follows: TGCGCCAGCAGCTTACAGGGGGCTGGGTCCTCCTATAATTCACCCCTCCACTTT. Translated, it gives CASSLQGAGSSYNSPLHF. The chain links TRBV5-1 to TRBJ1-6; 9 nucleotides align to TRBD1. The V segment lost 2 bases and the J segment 0 bases; nucleotides outside the gene matches: 6. Germline CDR1 and CDR2: SGHRS and YFSETQ. CDR3 size: 18 residues.

CDR3 coding DNA: TGTGCCAGCAGCCAAGATCTATACGGGGGGGGCTATGAGCAGTTCTTC. Its protein is CASSQDLYGGGYEQFF. V is TRBV4-2 and J is TRBJ2-1; 8 bases agree with TRBD2. Germline assignment: CDR1 LGHNA and CDR2 YNFKEQ. This CDR3 has 16 amino acids. Trimming cost V 0 bases and J 8 bases; bases outside gene matches: 9.

This chain links TRBV10-3 with TRBJ1-1, with 9 nucleotides matching TRBD1. With V trimmed by 4 bases and J by 5 bases, 8 bases remained unmatched. The CDR3 covers 15 residues. CDR1 ENHRY and CDR2 SYGVKD come from the germline V gene. The CDR3 DNA is TGTGCCATCAGTGGCCGACAGGGGGGTGTTACTGAAGCTTTCTTT. This gives the protein CAISGRQGGVTEAFF.

The rearrangement links TRBV9 to TRBJ1-2, with a tentative D call TRBD1 (6 bases). Germline CDR1 SGDLS, CDR2 YYNGEE. V was cut by 0 bases and J by 4 bases, with 16 bases left in between. The CDR3 has 16 amino acids. CDR3 nucleotides: TGTGCCAGCAGCGTAGCAGGGGCCCCGGGCCCCTATGGCTACACCTTC. Translated: CASSVAGAPGPYGYTF.